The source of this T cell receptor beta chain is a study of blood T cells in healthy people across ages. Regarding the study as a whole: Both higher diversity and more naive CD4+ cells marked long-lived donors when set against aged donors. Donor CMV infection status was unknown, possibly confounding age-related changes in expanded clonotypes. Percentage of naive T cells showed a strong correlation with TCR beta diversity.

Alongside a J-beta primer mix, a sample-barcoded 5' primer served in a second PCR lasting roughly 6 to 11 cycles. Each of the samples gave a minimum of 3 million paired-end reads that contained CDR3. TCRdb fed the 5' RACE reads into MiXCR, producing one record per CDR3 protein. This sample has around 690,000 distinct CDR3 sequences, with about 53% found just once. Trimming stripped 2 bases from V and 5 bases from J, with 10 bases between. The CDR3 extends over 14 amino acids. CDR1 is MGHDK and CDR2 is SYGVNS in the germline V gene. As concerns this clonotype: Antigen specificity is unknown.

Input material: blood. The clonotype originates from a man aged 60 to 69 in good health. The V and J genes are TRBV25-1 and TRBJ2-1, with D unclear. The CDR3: CASSERVDDNEQFF. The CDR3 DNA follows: TGTGCCAGCAGTGAAAGGGTTGACGACAATGAGCAGTTCTTC.